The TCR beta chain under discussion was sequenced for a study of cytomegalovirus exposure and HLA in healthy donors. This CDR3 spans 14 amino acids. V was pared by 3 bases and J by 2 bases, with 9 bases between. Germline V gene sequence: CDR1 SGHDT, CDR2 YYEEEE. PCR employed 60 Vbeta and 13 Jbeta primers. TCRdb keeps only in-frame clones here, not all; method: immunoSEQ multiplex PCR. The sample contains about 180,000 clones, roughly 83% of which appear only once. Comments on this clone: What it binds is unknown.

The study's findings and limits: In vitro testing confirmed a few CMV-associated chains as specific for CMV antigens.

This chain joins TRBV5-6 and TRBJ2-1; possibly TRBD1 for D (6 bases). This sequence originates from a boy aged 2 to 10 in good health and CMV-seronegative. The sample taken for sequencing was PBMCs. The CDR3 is CASSWGTPYNEQFF. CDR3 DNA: TGTGCCAGCAGCTGGGGGACACCCTACAATGAGCAGTTCTTC. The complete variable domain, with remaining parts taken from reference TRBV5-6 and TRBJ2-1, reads DAGVTQSPTHLIKTRGQQVTLRCSPKSGHDTVSWYQQALGQGPQFIFQYYEEEERQRGNFPDRFSGHQFPNYSSELNVNALLLGDSALYLCASSWGTPYNEQFFGPGTRLTVL.